This T cell receptor (beta chain) was found in a study of T cell repertoires in cytomegalovirus infection (dated by TCRdb to about 2019). With regard to the full study: Because public TCR beta signatures pointed to carriage of CMV infection together with the matching HLA type, the HLA type of each donor mattered for the analysis.

General study outcomes and caveats: The ex vivo response was dominated by HLA-C-restricted CMV-specific TCR beta clonotypes, which also provided the single most frequent clonotype in two of eight donors. Cumulative frequency of public TCR beta family members discriminated carriers of CMV infection plus the relevant HLA type in this cohort and an independent approximately 350-donor cohort.

Germline trimming: 2 bases from V, 0 bases from J; junction bases outside gene matches: 13. As encoded in the germline V gene, CDR1 is MDHEN while CDR2 is SYDVKM. The CDR3 measures 19 amino acids from cysteine to phenylalanine. The read is trimmed to its CDR3 DNA, 57 bases read in frame from base 1. This clonotype was counted at least ten times. This receptor's antigen is unknown. Base qualities are not at hand, and no much larger clone is one base apart. Sequencing was carried out with an Illumina HiSeq 1500. TCRdb reprocessed the public reads (quality trimming at Q25 with fastp, clone calling with MiXCR) and kept in-frame beta chains. Here each entry gathers all rows of one CDR3 protein and keeps the most common genes and DNA. For this sample the table gives around 440,000 distinct CDR3 sequences, of which about 10% were detected only once. The ten largest clones add up to about a tenth of the sample.

Input material: PBMCs. The source is a human donor in good health (CMV status not recorded). Some clones in this sample may be carry-over from other donors' samples. In this chain, TRBV28 is recombined with TRBJ1-5; the central 7 bases match TRBD1. The sequenced DNA is TGTGCCAGCAGTTTAGCCCTCGGGGACAGTCACTTTAGCAATCAGCCCCAGCATTTT. This translates into CASSLALGDSHFSNQPQHF.